Listed below are T cell receptor beta chains from one sample, sequenced in a study of cytomegalovirus exposure and HLA in healthy donors. Some clones are missing from TCRdb's copy, which holds only in-frame ones; the method was immunoSEQ multiplex PCR. The profile covers 47,000 or so clones, with about 90% appearing a single time and over 1.3% taken by the ten largest. Material for sequencing was PBMCs. These receptors were collected from a man aged 18 to 29 in good health and CMV-seronegative. Both conserved end residues are part of each CDR3. A D gene is named only where the DNA matches it firmly. Clone sizes are given selectively: once, few, many, or a class where the clone is expanded.

j_gene: TRBJ2-1; v_gene: TRBV6-1; abundance: -; d_gene: -; CDR3nt: TGTGCCAGCAGGGCACAGGGTGGAGGCTACAATGAGCAGTTCTTC; CDR3aa: CASRAQGGGYNEQFF
j_gene: TRBJ2-1; v_gene: TRBV7-9; abundance: -; d_gene: -; CDR3nt: TGTGCCAGCACCCAAGGGCTAGGGGTCCCCCATGAGCAGTTCTTC; CDR3aa: CASTQGLGVPHEQFF
j_gene: TRBJ2-2; v_gene: TRBV28; abundance: once; d_gene: -; CDR3nt: TGTGCCAGCAGTTGGTCCCGCACAGGGTCCTCCCACTTAGCCGGGGAGCTGTTTTTT; CDR3aa: CASSWSRTGSSHLAGELFF
j_gene: TRBJ2-3; v_gene: TRBV28; abundance: -; d_gene: TRBD2; CDR3nt: TGTGCCAGCAGTTTTCTAGCGGGAGGTGGGGATACGCAGTATTTT; CDR3aa: CASSFLAGGGDTQYF
j_gene: TRBJ2-1; v_gene: TRBV18; abundance: -; d_gene: -; CDR3nt: TGTGCCAGCTCACCCCCCAGAGTTGAGGCTGAGCAGTTCTTC; CDR3aa: CASSPPRVEAEQFF
j_gene: TRBJ2-1; v_gene: TRBV10-2; abundance: -; d_gene: TRBD2; CDR3nt: TGCGCCAGCAGTGAGATACCGGGACTAGCGGGAGGGATCTACAATGAGCAGTTCTTC; CDR3aa: CASSEIPGLAGGIYNEQFF
j_gene: TRBJ2-1; v_gene: TRBV5-6; abundance: once; d_gene: TRBD2; CDR3nt: TGTGCCAGCAGCCCTAGCGGGAGGTCCGCCCGAGAGGAGCAGTTCTTC; CDR3aa: CASSPSGRSAREEQFF
j_gene: TRBJ2-5; v_gene: TRBV7-9; abundance: -; d_gene: -; CDR3nt: TGTGCCAGCAGCGAGGGTGTAGAGACCCAGTACTTC; CDR3aa: CASSEGVETQYF
j_gene: TRBJ1-4; v_gene: TRBV7-2; abundance: -; d_gene: -; CDR3nt: TGTGCCAGCAGCTCTTCGAGCGCATATAATGAAAAACTGTTTTTT; CDR3aa: CASSSSSAYNEKLFF
j_gene: TRBJ2-1; v_gene: TRBV6-1; abundance: once; d_gene: TRBD2; CDR3nt: TGTGCCAGCACCCCGACTAGCGTCTACAATGAGCAGTTCTTC; CDR3aa: CASTPTSVYNEQFF
j_gene: TRBJ2-5; v_gene: TRBV28; abundance: -; d_gene: -; CDR3nt: TGTGCCAGCAGTCTCGGCAGGGCAGAGACCCAGTACTTC; CDR3aa: CASSLGRAETQYF
j_gene: TRBJ1-4; v_gene: TRBV6-4; abundance: -; d_gene: TRBD1; CDR3nt: TGTGCCAGCAGACCGAGGACAGGGGGCGGGTGGGCTAATGAAAAACTGTTTTTT; CDR3aa: CASRPRTGGGWANEKLFF
j_gene: TRBJ2-2; v_gene: TRBV7-8; abundance: -; d_gene: TRBD2; CDR3nt: TGTGCCAGCAGCCTAGAGCGGGGGCGGCCCTTCACCGGGGAGCTGTTTTTT; CDR3aa: CASSLERGRPFTGELFF
j_gene: TRBJ2-7; v_gene: TRBV7-3; abundance: -; d_gene: -; CDR3nt: TGTGCCAGCAGCTTAGCGGCTGGCTACGAGCAGTACTTC; CDR3aa: CASSLAAGYEQYF
j_gene: TRBJ2-7; v_gene: TRBV27; abundance: -; d_gene: -; CDR3nt: TGTGCCAGCGCCCCCGGAGGGGGCCCTACCTACGAGCAGTACTTC; CDR3aa: CASAPGGGPTYEQYF
j_gene: TRBJ2-1; v_gene: TRBV5-1; abundance: -; d_gene: -; CDR3nt: TGCGCCAGCAGCTACAGGGTCGATGAGCAGTTCTTC; CDR3aa: CASSYRVDEQFF
j_gene: TRBJ2-6; v_gene: TRBV19; abundance: -; d_gene: -; CDR3nt: TGTGCCAGTAGTTTTCCATCAACTGGGGCCAACGTCCTGACTTTC; CDR3aa: CASSFPSTGANVLTF
j_gene: TRBJ1-1; v_gene: TRBV6-6; abundance: -; d_gene: -; CDR3nt: TGTGCCAGCAGTTTCCCGGGGTCGGTGAACACTGAAGCTTTCTTT; CDR3aa: CASSFPGSVNTEAFF
j_gene: TRBJ2-1; v_gene: TRBV4-2; abundance: -; d_gene: TRBD2; CDR3nt: TGTGCCAGCAGCCAACAGCGGGAGGGCCGTGAGCAGTTCTTC; CDR3aa: CASSQQREGREQFF
j_gene: TRBJ2-6; v_gene: TRBV13; abundance: -; d_gene: -; CDR3nt: TGTGCCAGCAGCCCCGGACAGAAAAGAGAGTCTGGGGCCAACGTCCTGACTTTC; CDR3aa: CASSPGQKRESGANVLTF
j_gene: TRBJ1-3; v_gene: TRBV9; abundance: -; d_gene: -; CDR3nt: TGTGCCAGCAGCATCACGGGGAGCTCTGGAAACACCATATATTTT; CDR3aa: CASSITGSSGNTIYF
j_gene: TRBJ2-2; v_gene: TRBV4-2; abundance: -; d_gene: TRBD2; CDR3nt: TGTGCCAGCAGCCAAGATCTAGCGGGGCCGAACACCGGGGAGCTGTTTTTT; CDR3aa: CASSQDLAGPNTGELFF
j_gene: TRBJ2-7; v_gene: TRBV19; abundance: -; d_gene: TRBD1; CDR3nt: TGTGCCAGTAGTATTGGACAGGGGGCCTACGAGCAGTACTTC; CDR3aa: CASSIGQGAYEQYF
j_gene: TRBJ2-3; v_gene: TRBV2; abundance: -; d_gene: TRBD2; CDR3nt: TGTGCCAGCAGTGCGGGAGGACCACCAGATACGCAGTATTTT; CDR3aa: CASSAGGPPDTQYF
j_gene: TRBJ2-3; v_gene: TRBV7-8; abundance: -; d_gene: -; CDR3nt: TGTGCCAGCAGGTCACTAGAGGCTAACACAGATACGCAGTATTTT; CDR3aa: CASRSLEANTDTQYF
j_gene: TRBJ2-1; v_gene: TRBV28; abundance: -; d_gene: -; CDR3nt: TGTGCCAGCAGTTTATCCGGGTGGGAGCAGTTCTTC; CDR3aa: CASSLSGWEQFF
j_gene: TRBJ2-2; v_gene: TRBV18; abundance: -; d_gene: -; CDR3nt: TGTGCCAGCTCACCCGACAGGACGAACACCGGGGAGCTGTTTTTT; CDR3aa: CASSPDRTNTGELFF
j_gene: TRBJ2-2; v_gene: TRBV9; abundance: -; d_gene: -; CDR3nt: TGTGCCAGCAGTGAGAGGGGACTCTCAAACACCGGGGAGCTGTTTTTT; CDR3aa: CASSERGLSNTGELFF
j_gene: TRBJ2-7; v_gene: TRBV2; abundance: -; d_gene: TRBD2; CDR3nt: TGTGCCAGCAGAAGGACTAGCGGTTATCGTTTTGACGAGCAGTACTTC; CDR3aa: CASRRTSGYRFDEQYF
j_gene: TRBJ2-7; v_gene: TRBV6-1; abundance: -; d_gene: TRBD1; CDR3nt: TGTGCCAGCAGTGGGACCGGGACAGGGGGCACCTACGAGCAGTACTTC; CDR3aa: CASSGTGTGGTYEQYF
j_gene: TRBJ2-3; v_gene: TRBV6-1; abundance: -; d_gene: -; CDR3nt: TGTGCCAGCTATTTTAGCACAGATACGCAGTATTTT; CDR3aa: CASYFSTDTQYF
j_gene: TRBJ1-1; v_gene: TRBV11-2; abundance: -; d_gene: -; CDR3nt: TGTGCCAGCAGCTTATTGGGCAGAACTGAAGCTTTCTTT; CDR3aa: CASSLLGRTEAFF
j_gene: TRBJ2-7; v_gene: TRBV28; abundance: -; d_gene: -; CDR3nt: TGTGCCAGCAGTGCCTTGACAAGGATCTCCTACGAGCAGTACTTC; CDR3aa: CASSALTRISYEQYF
j_gene: TRBJ2-3; v_gene: TRBV5-4; abundance: -; d_gene: -; CDR3nt: TGTGCCAGCAGCTTTCGAACGGGGGACACAGATACGCAGTATTTT; CDR3aa: CASSFRTGDTDTQYF
j_gene: TRBJ1-5; v_gene: TRBV2; abundance: few; d_gene: TRBD1; CDR3nt: TGTGCCAGCAGGGAAGACAGGGTCTATAGCAATCAGCCCCAGCATTTT; CDR3aa: CASREDRVYSNQPQHF
j_gene: TRBJ2-7; v_gene: TRBV7-2; abundance: -; d_gene: TRBD2; CDR3nt: TGTGCCAGCAGCCCCTGGACTAGCGGGATTTCCTACGAGCAGTACTTC; CDR3aa: CASSPWTSGISYEQYF
j_gene: TRBJ2-1; v_gene: TRBV27; abundance: -; d_gene: -; CDR3nt: TGTGCCAGCAGTTTATGGGGCGGAGATAATGAGCAGTTCTTC; CDR3aa: CASSLWGGDNEQFF
j_gene: TRBJ1-2; v_gene: TRBV5-1; abundance: -; d_gene: TRBD1; CDR3nt: TGCGCCAGCAGCTTGTCTCGGACAGGGGTAGACTATGGCTACACCTTC; CDR3aa: CASSLSRTGVDYGYTF